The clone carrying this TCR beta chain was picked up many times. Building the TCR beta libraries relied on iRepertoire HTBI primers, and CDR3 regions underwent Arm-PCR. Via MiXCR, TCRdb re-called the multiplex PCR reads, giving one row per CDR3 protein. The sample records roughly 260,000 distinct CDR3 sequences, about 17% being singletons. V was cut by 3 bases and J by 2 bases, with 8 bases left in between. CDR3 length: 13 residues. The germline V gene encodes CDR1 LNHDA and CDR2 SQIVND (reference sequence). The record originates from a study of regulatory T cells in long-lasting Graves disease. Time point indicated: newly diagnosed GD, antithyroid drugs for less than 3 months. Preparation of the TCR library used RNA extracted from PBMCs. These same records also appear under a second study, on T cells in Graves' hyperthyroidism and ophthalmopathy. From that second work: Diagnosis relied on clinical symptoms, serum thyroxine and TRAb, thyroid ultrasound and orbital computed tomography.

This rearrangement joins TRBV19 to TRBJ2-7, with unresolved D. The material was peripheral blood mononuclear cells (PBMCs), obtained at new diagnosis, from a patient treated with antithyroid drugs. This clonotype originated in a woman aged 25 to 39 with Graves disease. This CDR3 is CASSIDSTYEQYF. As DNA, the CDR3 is TGTGCCAGTAGTATCGATAGTACCTACGAGCAGTACTTC.